This TCR beta chain was recorded in a study of blood T cell repertoires in COVID-19. Comment on this clone: At the DNA level, this CDR3 is encoded by other sequences in the same sample as well.

This table comes from immunoSEQ multiplex PCR, and its TCRdb copy is limited to in-frame clones, with some not included. The data show about 160,000 clones, over 70% seen once. The CDR3 has 16 residues. Germline V gene lookup returns CDR1 SGHRS and CDR2 YFSETQ. V trimming: 0 bases; J trimming: 0 bases; junction bases outside the gene matches: 2. This TCR was sampled from a woman aged 35 to 49 with acute COVID-19. What was sequenced was PBMCs or T cells enriched from blood (not recorded which). The rearrangement uses TRBV5-1 and TRBJ2-2; 7 nucleotides agree with TRBD1. The chain's CDR3 is CASSLAGTANTGELFF. DNA for the CDR3: TGCGCCAGCAGCTTGGCGGGGACAGCGAACACCGGGGAGCTGTTTTTT.